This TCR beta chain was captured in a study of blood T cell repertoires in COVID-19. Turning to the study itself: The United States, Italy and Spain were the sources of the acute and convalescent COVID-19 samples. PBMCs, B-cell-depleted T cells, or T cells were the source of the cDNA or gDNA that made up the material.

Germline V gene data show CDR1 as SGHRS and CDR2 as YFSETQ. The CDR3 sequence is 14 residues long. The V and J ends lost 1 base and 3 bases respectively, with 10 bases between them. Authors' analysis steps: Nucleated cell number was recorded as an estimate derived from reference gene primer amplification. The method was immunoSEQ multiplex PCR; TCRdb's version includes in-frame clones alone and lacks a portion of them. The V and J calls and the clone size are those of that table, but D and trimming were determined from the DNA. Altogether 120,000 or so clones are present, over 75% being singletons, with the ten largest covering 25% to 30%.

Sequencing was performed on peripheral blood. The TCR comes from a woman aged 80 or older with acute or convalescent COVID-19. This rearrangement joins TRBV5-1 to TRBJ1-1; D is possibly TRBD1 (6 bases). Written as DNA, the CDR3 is TGCGCCAGCAGCTTGTATAACAGGGACACTGAAGCTTTCTTT. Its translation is CASSLYNRDTEAFF.